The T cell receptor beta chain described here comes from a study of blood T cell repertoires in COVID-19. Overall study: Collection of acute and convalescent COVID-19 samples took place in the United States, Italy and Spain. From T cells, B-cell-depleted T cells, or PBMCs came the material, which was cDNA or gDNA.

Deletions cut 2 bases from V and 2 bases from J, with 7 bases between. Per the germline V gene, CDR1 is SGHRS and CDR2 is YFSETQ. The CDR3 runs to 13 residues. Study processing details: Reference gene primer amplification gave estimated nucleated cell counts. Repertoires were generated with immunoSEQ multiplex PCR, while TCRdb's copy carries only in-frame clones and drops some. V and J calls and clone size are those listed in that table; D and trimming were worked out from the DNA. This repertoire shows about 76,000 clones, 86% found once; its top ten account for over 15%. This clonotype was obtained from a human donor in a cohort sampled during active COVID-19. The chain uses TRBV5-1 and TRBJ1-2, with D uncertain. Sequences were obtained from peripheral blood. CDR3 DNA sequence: TGCGCCAGCAGCTTTACGCAGAACTATGGCTACACCTTC. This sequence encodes CASSFTQNYGYTF.